Listed below are T cell receptor beta chains from one sample, sequenced in a study of cytomegalovirus exposure and HLA in healthy donors. Assay: immunoSEQ multiplex PCR; the TCRdb copy retains only in-frame clones and omits some. The sample records about 170,000 clones, under 80% being singletons. The sample taken for sequencing was PBMCs. These receptor sequences come from a woman aged 45-60 years in good health and CMV-seropositive. Both conserved end residues are part of each CDR3. The order of the fields is V gene, clone size, D gene, J gene, CDR3 DNA, CDR3 protein. The D gene is left open where the match is weak. Clone sizes are given selectively: once, few, many, or a class where the clone is expanded.

>TRBV4-2|.|.|TRBJ1-1
TGTGCCAGCAGCCAAGATTGGGGAGGTGAAGCTTTCTTT
CASSQDWGGEAFF
>TRBV15|few|.|TRBJ2-7
TGTGCCACCAGCAGATACGGAGGTTACGAGCAGTACTTC
CATSRYGGYEQYF
>TRBV6-6|.|.|TRBJ2-5
TGTGCCAGCAGTTACGAGGGGGGGAGGGAGACCCAGTACTTC
CASSYEGGRETQYF
>TRBV5-1|once|.|TRBJ2-5
TGCGCCAGCAGCTTGGCCCCTAGCGCCGGAGAGACCCAGTACTTC
CASSLAPSAGETQYF
>TRBV19|.|TRBD1|TRBJ1-5
TGTGCCAGTAGTCCGGACAGGGGCAATCAGCCCCAGCATTTT
CASSPDRGNQPQHF
>TRBV4-1|.|TRBD2|TRBJ2-7
TGCGCCAGCAGCCAAGAAGGACTAGGGCTCGAGCAGTACTTC
CASSQEGLGLEQYF
>TRBV6-1|.|TRBD2|TRBJ2-1
TGTGCCAGCAGTGCATATCCTAGCGGGGGGTTCTACAATGAGCAGTTCTTC
CASSAYPSGGFYNEQFF
>TRBV5-1|.|.|TRBJ2-5
TGCGCCAGCAGCTTGAACCCAGCGGGAGAGACCCAGTACTTC
CASSLNPAGETQYF
>TRBV18|few|TRBD1|TRBJ2-1
TGTGCCAGCTCACAAAACAGGGGGGAATCCTACAATGAGCAGTTCTTC
CASSQNRGESYNEQFF
>TRBV7-6|once|TRBD2|TRBJ2-7
TGTGCCAGCAGCTCTAAGCGGGGGAGCTTCTACGAGCAGTACTTC
CASSSKRGSFYEQYF
>TRBV2|.|TRBD1|TRBJ1-1
TGTGCCAGCAGGGCCTTACAGGGGGCAGAGGCTTTCTTT
CASRALQGAEAFF
>TRBV5-1|.|TRBD1|TRBJ1-2
TGCGCCAGCAGTCCCATGGGGGGACAGGAGTCTCTGGCACTCTATGGCTACACCTTC
CASSPMGGQESLALYGYTF
>TRBV5-6|.|.|TRBJ2-1
TGTGCCAGCAGCTTGAGGGTTGGAGGGGCCTACAATGAGCAGTTCTTC
CASSLRVGGAYNEQFF
>TRBV5-1|.|.|TRBJ1-5
TGCGCCAGCAGCTTGGATAGTGGGGGGGATCAGCCTCAGCATTTT
CASSLDSGGDQPQHF
>TRBV6-1|.|TRBD1|TRBJ1-1
TGTGCCAGCAGTGTCAAGGGGGCAGGTACTGAAGCTTTCTTT
CASSVKGAGTEAFF
>TRBV6-1|.|.|TRBJ2-7
TGTGCCAGCAACCCTTCCGGGGTCGAAACCTACGAGCAGTACTTC
CASNPSGVETYEQYF
>TRBV6-1|.|.|TRBJ2-7
TGTGCCAGCAGTGTTTCGGCAGGCGTCGCCTACGAGCAGTACTTC
CASSVSAGVAYEQYF
>TRBV27|.|TRBD1|TRBJ1-4
TGTGCCAGCAGTTCGGGGACAGCGGGAAAACTGTTTTTT
CASSSGTAGKLFF
>TRBV4-2|once|.|TRBJ1-2
TGTGCCAGCAGCCAAGGAGTCGGGAAAGGCTTCTATGGCTACACCTTC
CASSQGVGKGFYGYTF
>TRBV29-1|.|TRBD1|TRBJ1-5
TGCAGCGTTGGGGCAGGGGGTCTGGATCAGCCCCAGCATTTT
CSVGAGGLDQPQHF
>TRBV9|.|.|TRBJ2-7
TGTGCCAGCAGCGCCGACAGCCTGGCTGTCTACGAGCAGTACTTC
CASSADSLAVYEQYF
>TRBV28|.|TRBD2|TRBJ2-7
TGTGCCAGCAGTCCGTACCTGGGAGGGGCTGACGAGCAGTACTTC
CASSPYLGGADEQYF
>TRBV11-3|.|TRBD1|TRBJ2-7
TGTGCCAGCAGCCTCGGACAGGGGGCTTTTAGGAGCGAGCAGTACTTC
CASSLGQGAFRSEQYF
>TRBV7-9|few|.|TRBJ1-3
TGTGCCAGCAGCCCAACAGTCAATTCGGGGATCTCTGGAAACACCATATATTTT
CASSPTVNSGISGNTIYF
>TRBV18|few|TRBD2|TRBJ2-1
TGTGCCAGCTCACCGCTGTGGACTAGCGGGGGGGCCAATGAGCAGTTCTTC
CASSPLWTSGGANEQFF
>TRBV27|.|.|TRBJ2-7
TGTGCCAGCAGTCCCGGGACACGGGGCTCCTACGAGCAGTACTTC
CASSPGTRGSYEQYF